The present TCR beta chain was sequenced within a study of long-term antiretroviral therapy in people with HIV. Survey-level immunoSEQ v3.0 assays were run. In sequencing, roughly 40,000-50,000 T-cell genomes per sample were targeted. Data came from immunoSEQ multiplex PCR; TCRdb stores just in-frame clones and leaves some out. The profile shows 15,000 or so clones, roughly nine tenths of them singletons. The germline V gene encodes CDR1 SGDLS and CDR2 YYNGEE. The V gene lost 3 bases and the J gene lost 0 bases, with 10 bases spanning the gap. This CDR3 is 15 amino acids long. Findings and caveats of the study: Pre-ART-expanded clones dominated the repertoire at all time points. Controls showed broader CDR3 length ranges than did the HIV repertoires. Blood dating 2004 to 2017 may reflect older ART regimens.

On this clone itself: No antigen is known for it.

Sequenced here: unsorted PBMCs, sampled 0.6 years after starting antiretroviral therapy. This TCR derives from a woman between 35 and 50 years old with HIV. The rearrangement uses TRBV9 and TRBJ2-1; D ambiguous. Written as DNA, the CDR3 is TGTGCCAGCAGCGAGAAGTGGGGCTCCTACAATGAGCAGTTCTTC. Translated, it gives CASSEKWGSYNEQFF.